These 31 T cell receptor beta chains came from one sample sequenced in a study of blood T cell repertoires in COVID-19. Profiled with immunoSEQ multiplex PCR; TCRdb holds only in-frame clones, not every one. Of more than 200,000 clones listed, approximately 78% are singletons. Sequenced: peripheral blood. These receptors all stem from a woman over 75 with COVID-19, enrolled during active disease.

This clone was seen only a few times. The V gene is TRBV3-1 (or the pseudogene TRBV3-2), the J gene TRBJ2-2; possible D gene TRBD1, 6 bases. CDR1 and CDR2 (germline): LGHDT, YNNKEL (reference sequence). V lost 6 bases, J lost 6 bases, and 11 bases lay in between. The CDR3 has 13 residues. CDR3 nucleotide sequence: TGTGCCAGCAGAATCACAGGGTCCGGGGAGCTGTTTTTT. Translated: CASRITGSGELFF.

V and J are TRBV6-5 and TRBJ1-2, with 8 positions matching TRBD1. The CDR3 length is 14 residues. After removal of 6 bases from V and 5 bases from J, the junction contained 8 bases not matched to a gene. The germline V gene encodes CDR1 MNHEY and CDR2 SVGAGI. The DNA for the CDR3 is TGTGCCAGCAGACTACAAGGACAGGGATATGGCTACACCTTC. The encoded protein is CASRLQGQGYGYTF.

This chain links TRBV19 with TRBJ2-5; D may be TRBD1 (5 bases). The length of the CDR3 is 13 residues. Trimming stripped 10 bases from V and 4 bases from J, with 16 bases between. Germline loops: CDR1 LNHDA, CDR2 SQIVND (reference sequence). The CDR3 reads CATRQLGIETQYF. CDR3 nucleotides: TGTGCCACCCGACAGCTGGGAATAGAGACCCAGTACTTC.

The chain couples TRBV12-2 to TRBJ2-1; the table's D call TRBD2 went unverified against the DNA. TRBV12-2 is flagged as a pseudogene. The CDR3 runs to 15 residues. CDR3: CASRSISGRGHEQFF. The CDR3 coding sequence is TGTGCAAGTCGCTCAATTAGCGGACGGGGCCATGAGCAGTTCTTC.

Here the CDR3 DNA reads TGTGCCAGCTCACCACCACAGGGCACTGGAAACACCATATATTTT. Protein sequence: CASSPPQGTGNTIYF. V usage is TRBV18 and J usage is TRBJ1-3, with D perhaps matching TRBD1 (6 bases). In germline, CDR1 is KGHSH, CDR2 LQKENI. This CDR3 region has 15 residues. Trimming left V 0 bases short and J 2 bases short, with 8 bases between.

This chain joins TRBV2 and TRBJ1-2, with TRBD1 matching 7 bases. Germline CDR1 SNHLY, CDR2 FYNNEI. The V gene end was trimmed by 6 bases and the J gene end by 4 bases; junction bases not matched to a gene: 8. This CDR3 is 14 amino acids long. The chain's CDR3 is CASRGDRGVYGYTF. The CDR3 region has the DNA TGTGCCAGCAGGGGGGACAGAGGGGTCTATGGCTACACCTTC.

This clone was detected only once. Other DNA sequences within the sample encode an identical CDR3. This chain's CDR3 is CASSFPPGGYTF. CDR3 coding DNA: TGTGCCAGCAGTTTCCCTCCGGGGGGCTACACCTTC. The rearrangement uses TRBV28 and TRBJ1-2; D remains ambiguous. From germline, CDR1 is MDHEN and CDR2 SYDVKM. Trimming left V 3 bases short and J 8 bases short, with 10 bases between. The CDR3 spans 12 residues.

The chain employs TRBV4-1 and TRBJ1-4; TRBD1 agrees at 10 bases. Germline V gene lookup returns CDR1 MGHRA and CDR2 YSYEKL. V shed 4 bases and J 6 bases; nucleotides not matched to a gene: 5. The length of the CDR3 is 15 residues. CDR3 DNA sequence: TGCGCCAGCAGCCGCGATGGACAGGGGGATGAAAAACTGTTTTTT. Translation gives CASSRDGQGDEKLFF.

This clone was seen once. The rearrangement uses TRBV7-2 and TRBJ1-5; 9 bases are shared with TRBD1. There are 16 residues in the CDR3. Germline V CDR1 and CDR2: SGHTA, FQGNSA. Germline trimming cut 4 bases from V and 4 bases from J; bases unmatched to any gene: 8. The chain's CDR3 is CASSSRGTGWNQPQHF. CDR3 nucleotides: TGTGCCAGCAGCTCAAGAGGGACAGGGTGGAATCAGCCCCAGCATTTT.

The chain has TRBV19 and TRBJ1-6, with 7 positions matching TRBD1. The CDR3 extends over 15 amino acids. Germline V lookup: CDR1 LNHDA, CDR2 SQIVND (reference sequence). Trimming cost V 8 bases and J 0 bases; bases outside gene matches: 4. CDR3 sequence reads: CASARQGSYNSPLHF. The DNA for the CDR3 is TGTGCCAGTGCCCGACAGGGCTCCTATAATTCACCCCTCCACTTT.

This clone was detected a few times. This chain joins TRBV19 and TRBJ1-5; 9 nucleotides line up with TRBD1. The V segment lost 7 bases and the J segment 11 bases; nucleotides outside the gene matches: 15. Germline lookup yields CDR1 LNHDA and CDR2 SQIVND (reference sequence). This CDR3 comprises 15 residues. CDR3 DNA: TGTGCCAGTACCCCGGGACAGGGTCAAAGTAACGCCCAGCATTTT. It codes for CASTPGQGQSNAQHF.

This chain uses TRBV6-1 with TRBJ1-2, with a possible D match to TRBD1 (6 bases). V lost 0 bases to trimming and J lost 4 bases, with 9 bases between them. The length of the CDR3 is 14 residues. CDR1 MNHNS and CDR2 SASEGT come from the germline V gene. The CDR3 coding sequence is TGTGCCAGCAGTGAAGCGGACAGTCTCTATGGCTACACCTTC. Amino acid sequence: CASSEADSLYGYTF.

The rearrangement uses TRBV6-5 and TRBJ1-2; D remains unclear. This CDR3 has 11 residues. In germline, CDR1 is MNHEY, CDR2 SVGAGI. V lost 7 bases and J lost 8, with 11 bases in between. CDR3 loop: CASTQGGGYTF. CDR3 sequence (DNA): TGTGCCAGCACCCAAGGCGGGGGCTACACCTTC.

The chain combines TRBV28 with TRBJ2-7; 12 bases map to TRBD1. With V trimmed by 9 bases and J by 6 bases, 12 bases remained unmatched. The CDR3 sequence is 15 residues long. The germline gives CDR1 MDHEN, CDR2 SYDVKM. CDR3 region: CASSSGTGGLSEQYF. The CDR3 DNA sequence: TGTGCCAGTTCGTCCGGGACAGGGGGCCTTAGCGAGCAGTACTTC.

This clone occurred once. The chain links TRBV5-5 to TRBJ2-7; no reliable D call. This CDR3 has 13 residues. Germline CDR1 is SGHKS and CDR2 is YYEKEE (reference sequence). Trimming removed 4 bases at V and 5 bases at J, with 13 bases between. The CDR3 region is CASSQIQSNEQYF. For the CDR3, the DNA is TGTGCCAGCAGCCAAATACAGTCCAACGAGCAGTACTTC.

The chain uses TRBV4-3 and TRBJ2-7; the D gene is possibly TRBD1 (6 bases). The ends were cut back, 4 bases at V and 0 bases at J, with 13 bases in the middle. The CDR3 extends over 15 amino acids. Germline CDR1 LGHNA, CDR2 YSLEER. The CDR3 loop reads CASSLQGTPSYEQYF. CDR3 coding DNA: TGCGCCAGCAGCCTCCAGGGGACACCCTCCTACGAGCAGTACTTC.

This chain uses TRBV28 with TRBJ1-2; TRBD1 aligns across 7 bases. V shed 6 bases, J shed 4 bases, and the junction held 20 bases outside the gene matches. Per germline, CDR1 MDHEN and CDR2 SYDVKM. The CDR3 spans 18 residues. The DNA for the CDR3 is TGTGCCAGCAGCTACCCCGCCCAAGCAGGGGGAGTCCCCTATGGCTACACCTTC. Translated: CASSYPAQAGGVPYGYTF.

The CDR3 nucleotides are TGTGCCAGTAAACGTAATCCCTATGCTGAGCAGTTCTTC. This encodes CASKRNPYAEQFF. The rearrangement joins TRBV19 to TRBJ2-1; D unresolved. This CDR3 contains 13 residues. The germline V gene encodes CDR1 LNHDA and CDR2 SQIVND (reference sequence). V was cut by 7 bases and J by 9 bases, with 16 bases left in between.

V is TRBV24-1 and J is TRBJ2-4, with 7 bases that match TRBD2. The length of the CDR3 is 17 residues. CDR1 is KGHDR and CDR2 is SFDVKD in the germline V gene. V lost 9 bases, J lost 0 bases, and 13 bases stayed unmatched. CDR3 nucleotides: TGTGCCACCCGGGAGGAGACTGACACTCTAGCCAAAAACATTCAGTACTTC. Encoded protein: CATREETDTLAKNIQYF.

The V and J genes are TRBV10-3 and TRBJ2-1; 9 nucleotides match TRBD1. Germline lookup yields CDR1 ENHRY and CDR2 SYGVKD. Losses at the gene ends were 4 bases for V and 8 bases for J; bases not matched to a gene: 15. The CDR3 spans 17 residues. CDR3 loop: CAISAGTGIGAEHEQFF. The CDR3, as DNA: TGTGCCATCAGTGCCGGGACAGGGATCGGGGCGGAGCATGAGCAGTTCTTC.

The V call is TRBV28, the J call TRBJ1-4; no reliable D call. Germline CDR1 and CDR2: MDHEN and SYDVKM. This CDR3 region has 13 residues. Deletions cut 2 bases from V and 6 bases from J, with 7 bases between. CDR3 nucleotides: TGTGCCAGCAGTTTACAGCGGTATGAAAAACTGTTTTTT. Translated: CASSLQRYEKLFF. The variable domain in full, with the rest retrieved from reference TRBV28 and TRBJ1-4, is DVKVTQSSRYLVKRTGEKVFLECVQDMDHENMFWYRQDPGLGLRLIYFSYDVKMKEKGDIPEGYSVSREKKERFSLILESASTNQTSMYLCASSLQRYEKLFFGSGTQLSVL.

The chain combines TRBV4-1 with TRBJ1-1, with a weak D call TRBD1 (6 bases). Germline V gives CDR1 MGHRA, CDR2 YSYEKL. The CDR3 is 17 amino acids. Between the trimmed V and J ends, which lost 3 bases and 0 bases, there was a span of 17 bases. CDR3 in DNA: TGCGCCAGCAGCCACGGATATACGGGACACATGAACACTGAAGCTTTCTTT. This codes for CASSHGYTGHMNTEAFF.

This clone was counted a single time. Sequence at one end of the junction differs from germline and may be a read error. The chain is built from TRBV5-1 and TRBJ2-1; 9 bases line up with TRBD2. The CDR3 totals 15 residues. The germline V gene encodes CDR1 SGHRS and CDR2 YFSETQ. The CDR3 loop reads CAGSLISGRNNEQFF. CDR3 DNA sequence: TGCGCCGGCAGCTTGATTAGCGGGAGAAACAATGAGCAGTTCTTC.

This chain connects TRBV18 to TRBJ2-5; 8 nucleotides line up with TRBD1. Germline V gene lookup returns CDR1 KGHSH and CDR2 LQKENI. The J segment lost 3 bases and the V segment lost 6 bases, leaving 3 bases of the junction unmatched. The CDR3 contains 13 residues. CDR3 in DNA: TGTGCCAGCTCCCGGGACAGGAAAGAGACCCAGTACTTC. Its protein is CASSRDRKETQYF.

There are a few counts of this clone. The genes are TRBV7-3 and TRBJ1-1; D possibly corresponds to TRBD1 (5 bases). This CDR3 region has 14 residues. From germline, CDR1 is SGHTA and CDR2 FQGTGA. The V end lost 5 bases, the J end lost 4 bases, and 14 bases lay between the germline ends. The CDR3 loop is CASSPGQGFTEAFF. CDR3 bases: TGTGCCAGCAGCCCCGGGCAGGGATTCACTGAAGCTTTCTTT. Using reference TRBV7-3 and TRBJ1-1 for the parts outside the CDR3, the full variable domain is GAGVSQTPSNKVTEKGKYVELRCDPISGHTALYWYRQSLGQGPEFLIYFQGTGAADDSGLPNDRFFAVRPEGSVSTLKIQRTERGDSAVYLCASSPGQGFTEAFFGQGTRLTVV.

The chain combines TRBV6-1 with TRBJ1-5; 8 bases match TRBD1. Germline assignment: CDR1 MNHNS and CDR2 SASEGT. There are 15 residues in the CDR3. With V trimmed by 2 bases and J by 1 base, 1 base remained unmatched. CDR3 residues: CASSENRGSNQPQHF. CDR3 nucleotide sequence: TGTGCCAGCAGTGAAAACAGGGGGAGCAATCAGCCCCAGCATTTT.

The V and J genes are TRBV6-5 and TRBJ1-5; D gene ambiguous. This CDR3 contains 16 residues. V was shortened by 2 bases and J by 0 bases, with 11 bases between the two germline ends. Germline CDR1 reads MNHEY; CDR2 reads SVGAGI. CDR3: CASSYRSQNSNQPQHF. The DNA of the CDR3 is TGTGCCAGCAGTTACAGAAGTCAGAATAGCAATCAGCCCCAGCATTTT.

The chain joins TRBV19 to TRBJ1-2; the D gene is possibly TRBD1 (5 bases). The V end was cut by 7 bases, the J end by 8 bases, with 17 bases between. The CDR3 runs 13 residues. Germline V gives CDR1 LNHDA, CDR2 SQIVND (reference sequence). DNA of the CDR3: TGTGCCAGTACCCCTAGGCGGGGGGACGGCTACACCTTC. It translates to CASTPRRGDGYTF.

The gene calls are TRBV12-2 and TRBJ1-2; TRBD1 is the table's D call, not checked against the DNA. TRBV12-2 counts as a pseudogene. This CDR3 spans 17 amino acids. CDR3 DNA: TGTGCAAGTCGCTTAGGGAGCGGACAGGGGACCTTGAGGGGCTACACCTTC. Translating it yields CASRLGSGQGTLRGYTF.

The rearrangement links TRBV24-1 to TRBJ1-2; D remains ambiguous. The CDR3 contains 13 residues. V shed 5 bases and J shed 6 bases, with 12 bases lying between them. CDR1 KGHDR and CDR2 SFDVKD come from the germline V gene. The CDR3 sequence is CATSVGPFHGYTF. In nucleotides, the CDR3 is TGTGCCACCAGTGTTGGGCCGTTTCATGGCTACACCTTC.

The chain couples TRBV4-2 to TRBJ2-1; TRBD2 matches 8 bases. The CDR3 consists of 16 residues. With 4 bases clipped from V and 4 bases from J, the junction kept 9 bases outside the gene matches. CDR1 and CDR2 from the germline V gene are LGHNA and YNFKEQ. The CDR3 DNA follows: TGTGCCAGCAGCCTAGAAGGCGGGGGGAAATACAATGAGCAGTTCTTC. Translation gives CASSLEGGGKYNEQFF.